The 32 T cell receptor beta chains reported below all come from one sample, sequenced in a study of blood T cell repertoires in COVID-19. Here immunoSEQ multiplex PCR was the method, and the copy in TCRdb shows in-frame clones only, minus some. The table lists some 350,000 clones, about 90% of them singletons. The sequenced sample was peripheral blood. Receptor source: a woman aged 25 to 39 with COVID-19, enrolled during active disease.

This chain connects TRBV11-2 to TRBJ2-3, with D possibly TRBD1 on 6 matching bases. CDR1 is SGHAT and CDR2 is FQNNGV in the germline V gene. The V end was cut by 4 bases, the J end by 0 bases, with 11 bases between. The CDR3 is made up of 15 amino acids. Written as DNA, the CDR3 is TGTGCCAGCAGCTCGGAGACAGGCAGCACAGATACGCAGTATTTT. It specifies CASSSETGSTDTQYF.

This clone appeared once. The V call is TRBV6-4, the J call TRBJ2-4, with 7 nucleotides matching TRBD1. CDR3 length: 17 residues. Trimming at V came to 6 bases and at J to 3 bases, leaving 14 bases not matched to a gene. Looked up from germline, CDR1 is MRHNA and CDR2 is SNTAGT. The CDR3 DNA reads as TGTGCCAGCAGCCCCGACAGGGTTTACTTGGGCAAAAACATTCAGTACTTC. This translates into CASSPDRVYLGKNIQYF.

This clone was seen once. The chain recombines TRBV5-1 with TRBJ1-2; no clear D gene. CDR1 is SGHRS and CDR2 is YFSETQ in the germline V gene. The CDR3 consists of 14 residues. Trimming left V 0 bases short and J 3 bases short, with 9 bases between. In nucleotides, the CDR3 is TGCGCCAGCAGCTTGGTGGCAACGCACTATGGCTACACCTTC. Encoded protein: CASSLVATHYGYTF. Combining the CDR3 with reference TRBV5-1 and TRBJ1-2 gives the whole variable domain KAGVTQTPRYLIKTRGQQVTLSCSPISGHRSVSWYQQTPGQGLQFLFEYFSETQRNKGNFPGRFSGRQFSNSRSEMNVSTLELGDSALYLCASSLVATHYGYTFGSGTRLTVV.

A note on this clone: Its ends do not fully match the called genes, so a read error is possible. The chain links TRBV6-5 to TRBJ1-4; possibly TRBD1 for D (6 bases). This CDR3 comprises 16 residues. Germline V gene sequence: CDR1 MNHEY, CDR2 SVGAGI. CDR3 in amino acids: CASCYSTGGAGEKLFF. DNA for the CDR3: TGTGCCAGCTGTTACTCGACGGGGGGGGCGGGTGAAAAACTGTTTTTT.

This chain joins TRBV7-2 and TRBJ1-6; D might be TRBD1 (5 bases). The length of the CDR3 is 14 residues. Germline values: CDR1 SGHTA, CDR2 FQGNSA. V was clipped by 3 bases and J by 10 bases, with 13 bases between them. The CDR3 region is CASSFGRRDSPLHF. CDR3 coding DNA: TGTGCCAGCAGCTTCGGCAGGAGGGACTCACCCCTCCACTTT.

The count of this clone is one. The chain has TRBV3-1 (or the pseudogene TRBV3-2) and TRBJ1-6; maybe TRBD1 (5 bases). Germline V gene sequence: CDR1 LGHDT, CDR2 YNNKEL (reference sequence). The length of the CDR3 is 16 residues. V gave up 6 bases and J gave up 6 bases, with 18 bases separating them. The CDR3 DNA sequence: TGTGCCAGCAGGGGGGAGGGAGCACTACTTAATTCACCCCTCCACTTT. Encoded protein: CASRGEGALLNSPLHF.

The rearrangement uses TRBV27 and TRBJ1-4; possible D gene TRBD1, 5 bases. Germline V gene sequence: CDR1 MNHEY, CDR2 SMNVEV (reference sequence). Trimming pared 7 bases from V and 7 bases from J, leaving 13 bases between. The CDR3 contains 13 residues. This chain's CDR3 is CASIGQGGEKLFF. Written as DNA, the CDR3 is TGTGCCAGCATCGGGCAGGGTGGTGAAAAACTGTTTTTT.

Here the CDR3 DNA reads TGCACCAGCAGCCAAGGGTGGCAGGGGGGCTCACCCCTCCACTTT. It translates to CTSSQGWQGGSPLHF. The chain employs TRBV1 and TRBJ1-6; the table's D call, TRBD1, was not checked against the DNA. TRBV1 is given as a pseudogene. This CDR3 comprises 15 residues.

Only one count was recorded for this clone. The CDR3 protein is CASSLRSKNGGEISPLHF. The CDR3 DNA reads as TGTGCCAGCAGCTTGCGTTCGAAGAATGGAGGGGAGATTTCACCCCTCCACTTT. This rearrangement joins TRBV7-9 to TRBJ1-6, with D possibly TRBD1 on 5 matching bases. Germline CDR1 is SEHNR and CDR2 is FQNEAQ (reference sequence). V lost 3 bases and J lost 9, with 24 bases in between. This CDR3 is 18 amino acids long.

V and J are TRBV15 and TRBJ1-1, with a possible D match to TRBD1 (5 bases). Germline assignment: CDR1 LNHNV and CDR2 YYDKDF (reference sequence). V was cut by 0 bases and J by 4 bases, with 15 bases left in between. The CDR3 is made up of 16 amino acids. Written as DNA, the CDR3 is TGTGCCACCAGCAGAGATCGTAGGAGTCAGGGCACTGAAGCTTTCTTT. Translated: CATSRDRRSQGTEAFF.

The chain carries TRBV5-6 and TRBJ2-7; the D gene is possibly TRBD1 (5 bases). CDR3 size: 14 residues. V gave up 0 bases and J gave up 7 bases, with 14 bases separating them. Germline values: CDR1 SGHDT, CDR2 YYEEEE. The CDR3 sequence: CASSLAGETVEQYF. The CDR3 DNA sequence: TGTGCCAGCAGCTTGGCCGGAGAGACAGTGGAGCAGTACTTC.

This clone appeared once. CDR3 bases: TGTGCCACCAGCTTAAATACAGGGGCCTACGAGCAGTACTTC. It specifies CATSLNTGAYEQYF. The V gene is TRBV15, the J gene TRBJ2-7; TRBD1 agrees at 7 bases. This CDR3 has 14 residues. Germline-derived CDR1 and CDR2 are LNHNV and YYDKDF (reference sequence). Trimming at V came to 5 bases and at J to 2 bases, leaving 6 bases not matched to a gene.

This clone showed up just once. One end of the junction fails to match germline, which may point to a read error. The rearrangement uses TRBV7-7 and TRBJ2-5; 11 bases fit TRBD2. Germline V lookup: CDR1 SSHAT, CDR2 FNYEAQ (reference sequence). This CDR3 contains 19 residues. CDR3 bases: TGTGCTAGCAGCTCACGACTACTAGCGGGGGTAGGCTCACAAGAGACCCAGTACTTC. Translating it yields CASSSRLLAGVGSQETQYF.

This rearrangement joins TRBV4-1 to TRBJ1-1; weak D call: TRBD1 (6 bases). Germline V gives CDR1 MGHRA, CDR2 YSYEKL. The germline V and J ends were trimmed by 3 bases and 5 bases, with 13 bases remaining between them. The CDR3 covers 14 residues. CDR3 nucleotides: TGCGCCAGCAGCCACCCCGGGAGGGGGACTGAAGCTTTCTTT. It codes for CASSHPGRGTEAFF.

The chain is built from TRBV13 and TRBJ1-5; no reliable D call. Germline CDR1 and CDR2: PRHDT and FYEKMQ (reference sequence). V gave up 0 bases and J gave up 4 bases, with 10 bases separating them. The CDR3 extends over 15 amino acids. The CDR3 DNA is TGTGCCAGCAGCTTAGGCAGAATACAGAATCAGCCCCAGCATTTT. Protein product: CASSLGRIQNQPQHF.

This chain joins TRBV27 and TRBJ2-1; 15 positions agree with TRBD2. The J segment lost 5 bases and the V segment lost 1 base, leaving 3 bases of the junction unmatched. The CDR3 sequence is 17 residues long. Germline V gene data show CDR1 as MNHEY and CDR2 as SMNVEV (reference sequence). The CDR3: CASSLLGLAGGNNEQFF. The CDR3 DNA follows: TGTGCCAGCAGTTTATTGGGACTAGCGGGGGGAAACAATGAGCAGTTCTTC.

This chain joins TRBV5-4 and TRBJ2-7; 8 bases are shared with TRBD1. The V and J ends lost 4 bases and 0 bases, in that order; junction bases with no gene match: 6. Germline-derived CDR1 and CDR2 are SGHNT and YYREEE (reference sequence). The CDR3 length is 15 residues. The CDR3 sequence is CASSRRTGISYEQYV. The CDR3 nucleotides read TGTGCCAGCAGCAGAAGGACAGGGATCTCCTACGAGCAGTACGTC.

The CDR3 spells CASSPLAGYQETQYF. For the CDR3, the DNA is TGTGCCAGCAGCCCCCTCGCAGGCTACCAAGAGACCCAGTACTTC. This chain connects TRBV11-2 to TRBJ2-5; unclear D gene. CDR3 size: 15 residues. Germline CDR1 SGHAT, CDR2 FQNNGV. V was trimmed by 5 bases and J by 0 bases, leaving 13 bases between them.

This chain joins TRBV7-9 and TRBJ2-7; tentatively, D is TRBD1 (5 bases). Germline loops: CDR1 SEHNR, CDR2 FQNEAQ (reference sequence). CDR3 length equals 12 residues. Trimming shortened V by 5 bases and J by 4 bases, and 9 bases separated the two germline ends. The CDR3 here is CASSQDSYEQYF. The CDR3 DNA reads as TGTGCCAGCAGCCAAGACAGTTACGAGCAGTACTTC.

This chain links TRBV7-9 with TRBJ2-5, with D perhaps matching TRBD1 (5 bases). Between the trimmed V and J ends, which lost 0 bases and 6 bases, there was a span of 11 bases. CDR1 and CDR2 from the germline V gene are SEHNR and FQNEAQ (reference sequence). The CDR3 is made up of 14 amino acids. CDR3 amino acids: CASSLAEQEKTQYF. The CDR3 nucleotides are TGTGCCAGCAGCTTAGCGGAACAGGAGAAGACCCAGTACTTC. Complete variable domain (other parts from reference TRBV7-9 and TRBJ2-5): DTGVSQNPRHKITKRGQNVTFRCDPISEHNRLYWYRQTLGQGPEFLTYFQNEAQLEKSRLLSDRFSAERPKGSFSTLEIQRTEQGDSAMYLCASSLAEQEKTQYFGPGTRLLVL.

The J gene is TRBJ2-7, the V gene TRBV7-8; TRBD2 aligns across 12 bases. The CDR3 has 19 amino acids. J was trimmed by 6 bases and V by 2 bases; bases with no gene match: 17. The V gene's germline CDR1 is SGHVS and CDR2 FQNEAQ. In DNA form, the CDR3 reads TGTGCCAGCAGCTTACCAAAAGAGACTAGCGGGAGACTTGCCCGCGAGCAGTACGTC. This codes for CASSLPKETSGRLAREQYV.

J is TRBJ2-1 and V is TRBV29-1; 9 nucleotides line up with TRBD2. Germline-derived CDR1 and CDR2 are SQVTM and ANQGSEA. V lost 7 bases, J lost 1 base, and 2 bases stayed unmatched. The CDR3 sequence is 13 residues long. The CDR3: CSGSGGSYNEQFF. The CDR3 nucleotides are TGCAGCGGAAGCGGGGGGTCCTACAATGAGCAGTTCTTC.

The genes are TRBV4-3 and TRBJ1-2; tentative D call: TRBD1 (6 bases). CDR1 and CDR2 from the germline V gene are LGHNA and YSLEER. The V end lost 0 bases, the J end lost 6 bases, and 11 bases lay between the germline ends. The CDR3 has 14 residues. CDR3 sequence: CASSQDRQGHGYTF. CDR3 sequence (DNA): TGCGCCAGCAGCCAAGATAGGCAGGGGCATGGCTACACCTTC.

The V and J genes are TRBV10-3 and TRBJ2-7, with 10 bases identical to TRBD1. Trimming removed 6 bases from V and 9 bases from J; junction bases left unmatched: 11. The CDR3 length is 14 residues. Germline CDR1 is ENHRY and CDR2 is SYGVKD. The CDR3: CAISPGTGEVGQYV. In nucleotides, the CDR3 is TGTGCCATCAGCCCCGGGACAGGGGAGGTTGGGCAGTACGTC.

The chain joins TRBV6-2 or TRBV6-3 to TRBJ2-3; 13 bases are shared with TRBD2. CDR3 length equals 16 residues. Trimming removed 4 bases from V and 4 bases from J; junction bases left unmatched: 5. The germline CDR1 and CDR2 sequences are MNHEY and SVGEGT. CDR3 sequence: CASSSTSGRASDTQYF. The CDR3 DNA reads TGTGCCAGCAGTTCCACTAGCGGGAGGGCCTCAGATACGCAGTATTTT.

The chain has TRBV11-2 and TRBJ2-3; D is perhaps TRBD2 (5 bases). V dropped 4 bases and J dropped 0 bases, with 17 bases sitting between them. This CDR3 is 17 amino acids long. Germline lookup yields CDR1 SGHAT and CDR2 FQNNGV. This chain's CDR3 is CASSWDIRGKSTDTQYF. CDR3 coding DNA: TGTGCCAGCAGCTGGGATATACGGGGAAAAAGCACAGATACGCAGTATTTT.

The CDR3 loop is CATSRAGQGSETEAFF. The CDR3 DNA sequence: TGTGCCACCAGCAGAGCGGGACAGGGAAGTGAGACTGAAGCTTTCTTT. The J gene is TRBJ1-1, the V gene TRBV15; 9 bases match TRBD1. Germline CDR1 LNHNV, CDR2 YYDKDF (reference sequence). The CDR3 spans 16 residues. Trimming cost V 1 base and J 5 bases; bases outside gene matches: 8.

The chain links TRBV19 to TRBJ1-2; possibly TRBD1 for D (5 bases). The CDR3 has 14 amino acids. The V end lost 2 bases, the J end lost 4 bases, and 11 bases lay between the germline ends. CDR1 is LNHDA, CDR2 SQIVND, per germline (reference sequence). The CDR3 coding sequence is TGTGCCAGTAGTATAAGTGGGGCTATCTATGGCTACACCTTC. The encoded protein is CASSISGAIYGYTF.

A remark on this clone: Other DNA sequences from this sample encode an identical CDR3 as well. This rearrangement joins TRBV4-3 to TRBJ1-1; D is ambiguous. Germline V gives CDR1 LGHNA, CDR2 YSLEER. This CDR3 has 14 residues. Deletions cut 0 bases from V and 1 base from J, with 6 bases between. CDR3 loop: CASSQDSRNTEAFF. CDR3 bases: TGCGCCAGCAGCCAAGATAGCAGGAACACTGAAGCTTTCTTT.

This clone showed up just once. This chain links TRBV4-2 with TRBJ2-5; 10 bases are shared with TRBD2. CDR1 is LGHNA and CDR2 is YNFKEQ in the germline V gene. The CDR3 is 20 residues long. The junction had 19 bases not matched to a gene; V was cut back by 1 base and J by 5 bases. CDR3 sequence: CASSQALWRLAGEVRETQYF. Here the CDR3 DNA reads TGTGCCAGCAGCCAAGCATTATGGCGGCTAGCGGGGGAGGTGCGGGAGACCCAGTACTTC.

This sequence joins TRBV28 and TRBJ2-2, with 10 positions matching TRBD2. This CDR3 comprises 18 residues. Trimming took 6 bases from V and 6 from J; bases not matched to a gene: 16. Germline CDR1 and CDR2: MDHEN and SYDVKM. CDR3 nucleotide sequence: TGTGCCAGCAGCTTTAGCGGGAGGTTTACACCCAAGTCCGGGGAGCTGTTTTTT. Protein sequence: CASSFSGRFTPKSGELFF.

This chain's CDR3 is CASSLWTSGGSGELFF. Here the CDR3 DNA reads TGCGCCAGCAGTCTCTGGACTAGCGGAGGGTCCGGGGAGCTGTTTTTT. This chain connects TRBV5-1 to TRBJ2-2; TRBD2 agrees at 10 bases. The CDR3 has 16 residues. The germline V gene encodes CDR1 SGHRS and CDR2 YFSETQ. Losses at the gene ends were 5 bases for V and 6 bases for J; bases not matched to a gene: 10.